A selection of T cell receptor beta chains follows, all from one sample in a study of T-cell reconstitution after alpha-beta-depleted transplantation in children. TCRdb redid the calling of the PCR reads with MiXCR, one entry per CDR3 protein. The profile shows 500,000 to 750,000 distinct CDR3 sequences, 27% of them singletons. Specimen: PBMCs, collected before TCRalphabeta/CD19-depleted stem cell transplant. The receptors stem from a boy less than two years old with Wiskott-Aldrich syndrome, due to receive a stem cell transplant. CDR3s include the opening cysteine and the closing phenylalanine or tryptophan. The D gene is left open where the match is weak. Size values are once, few and many counts, or a class for expanded clones, and some rows have none.

>TRBV7-8|NA|TRBJ2-7|NA
TGTGCCAGCAGCTTAGGTGGGGCAAGCTCCTACGAGCAGTACTTC
CASSLGGASSYEQYF
>TRBV9|NA|TRBJ2-7|NA
TGTGCCAGCAGCGTAGGGCCGCGTGGGCCTCTCCCCCCCTACGAGCAGTACTTC
CASSVGPRGPLPPYEQYF
>TRBV27|NA|TRBJ2-1|NA
TGTGCCAGCAGTTTATTGGGCCCGAGTAGTGAGCAGTTCTTC
CASSLLGPSSEQFF
>TRBV10-3|NA|TRBJ2-3|few
TGTGCCATCAGTGAAACAGGTTGGAGCACAGATACGCAGTATTTT
CAISETGWSTDTQYF
>TRBV2|NA|TRBJ2-1|few
TGTGCCAGCGGATTGGACGTCCACAATGAGCAGTTCTTC
CASGLDVHNEQFF
>TRBV11-2|TRBD2|TRBJ2-3|few
TGTGCCAGCAGCTTAGGGGACTACACAGATACGCAGTATTTT
CASSLGDYTDTQYF
>TRBV27|TRBD1|TRBJ1-1|few
TGTGCCAGCAGTTCGCTTTGGACAGGGAATGTGGGAACTGAAGCTTTCTTT
CASSSLWTGNVGTEAFF
>TRBV27|NA|TRBJ2-3|many
TGTGCCAGCAGTTTTAATCCTAGCACAGATACGCAGTATTTT
CASSFNPSTDTQYF
>TRBV5-1|TRBD1|TRBJ2-7|many
TGCGCCAGCAGCCCGGGACAGGGGGGCTACGAGCAGTACTTC
CASSPGQGGYEQYF
>TRBV10-3|TRBD2|TRBJ2-3|NA
TGTGCCATCAGTGGCGGGAGTGGGAGTCTAACAGATACGCAGTATTTT
CAISGGSGSLTDTQYF
>TRBV10-3|NA|TRBJ2-3|NA
TGTGCCATCACCCCAGCAGGGTCCACAGATACGCAGTATTTT
CAITPAGSTDTQYF
>TRBV5-1|NA|TRBJ2-5|NA
TGCGCCAGCAGCTTCGAGACCCAGTACTTC
CASSFETQYF
>TRBV18|NA|TRBJ1-5|NA
TGTGCCAGCTCACGATCGACAGTCCTTAGCAATCAGCCCCAGCATTTT
CASSRSTVLSNQPQHF
>TRBV20-1|NA|TRBJ1-5|NA
TGCAGTGCCCGAAGGGGCGGGGAGCCCCAGCATTTT
CSARRGGEPQHF
>TRBV7-6|TRBD2|TRBJ2-7|NA
TGTGCCAGCAGTCATAGCGGGGCCAGGAAGGGTTTC
CASSHSGARKGF
>TRBV12-3/TRBV12-4|TRBD1|TRBJ2-3|NA
TGTGCCAGCAGACCCACAGGGGACGGTACGCAGTATTTT
CASRPTGDGTQYF
>TRBV5-1|NA|TRBJ1-6|NA
TGCGCCAGCAGCTTTTTAGGGCAGGGCGATTCACCCCTCCACTTT
CASSFLGQGDSPLHF